This TCR beta chain originates from a study of cytomegalovirus exposure and HLA in healthy donors. Study-level information: The early release's HLA-typed donors yielded tens of millions of unique TCRs.

The study, taken as a whole, reports: Only CMV serostatus was available as immune exposure information. Based on reports, TCR beta sequences accurately predicted HLA-A and HLA-B alleles for most subjects.

V dropped 0 bases and J dropped 3 bases, with 12 bases sitting between them. This CDR3 region has 15 residues. Looked up from germline, CDR1 is SGHAT and CDR2 is FQNNGV. Remarks on this clone: The antigen is unknown.

Use of 60 Vbeta and 13 Jbeta primers characterized the PCR. In the original processing: The authors later counted 75 million to 90 million unique TCR beta chains, 9 million to 14 million of them shared. Libraries were prepared by immunoSEQ multiplex PCR; TCRdb keeps only in-frame clonotypes and omits some of them. The DNA gave D and trimming, while V, J and clone size come from that table. Here the sample spans approximately 100,000 clones, approximately 85% being singletons. Sequencing used PBMCs. The receptor was isolated from a man younger than 40 in good health and CMV-seronegative. The chain carries TRBV11-2 and TRBJ2-7; D call uncertain. CDR3: CASSLDRSAVYEQYF. The CDR3 region has the DNA TGTGCCAGCAGCTTAGATCGAAGCGCCGTCTACGAGCAGTACTTC. Together with reference TRBV11-2 and TRBJ2-7, the CDR3 gives the full variable domain: EAGVAQSPRYKIIEKRQSVAFWCNPISGHATLYWYQQILGQGPKLLIQFQNNGVVDDSQLPKDRFSAERLKGVDSTLKIQPAKLEDSAVYLCASSLDRSAVYEQYFGPGTRLTVT.